The clone carrying this TCR beta chain was picked up a small number of times. The protocol was immunoSEQ multiplex PCR, while the TCRdb copy is restricted to in-frame clones and leaves out a portion. The data contain 50,000 to 55,000 clones, approximately 92% of them seen just once; the ten biggest clones take up about a tenth. The record originates from a study of OX40 agonist ivuxolimab in advanced cancers. V was shortened by 4 bases and J by 4 bases, with 10 bases between the two germline ends. Germline V CDR1 and CDR2: MNHNS, SASEGT. The CDR3 consists of 13 residues. The starting material was CD4+ or CD8+ T cells sorted from blood, obtained in a trial of the OX40 agonist ivuxolimab. V gene TRBV6-1 combines with J gene TRBJ1-2; D is unclear. This clonotype originated in an adult with an advanced solid tumor such as melanoma, head and neck, liver or kidney cancer. The CDR3 reads CASSVLVTYGYTF. CDR3 DNA: TGTGCCAGCAGTGTTCTAGTAACCTATGGCTACACCTTC.